The source of this T cell receptor (beta chain) is a study of blood T cell repertoires in COVID-19 (dated by TCRdb to 2019 to 2021). With respect to the entire study: Collaborator samples came from the United States, Italy and Spain and covered acute and convalescent phases of COVID-19. The material from the prospective study consisted of cDNA or gDNA derived from T cells, B-cell-depleted T cells, or PBMCs. Subjects who had been exposed to COVID-19, were actively infected with it, or had recovered from it provided the deeply sampled blood TCRbeta repertoires that made up the dataset. The repertoires were made available in a free public database intended to serve as a resource for research on the immune response to SARS-CoV-2. Samples came from the ongoing ImmuneRACE study (first 160 participants) plus 1,254 subjects from 6 global collaborators. A de-identified subject ID, COVID-19 status, age in years and sex were almost always included in the sample metadata. Where available, HLA class I and class II types were obtained from metadata supplied by the sample provider rather than from assay-based typing.

Notes on this clone: What antigen it recognizes has not been identified. No quality values exist for individual bases; no much larger clone is one base distant.

Findings and caveats that apply to the study as a whole: Clinical and demographic metadata were provided uncurated, with the amount varying by source and participant.

TCRbeta CDR3 regions were amplified from genomic DNA by means of the immunoSEQ Assay, a bias-controlled multiplex PCR. Regarding the original processing steps: The number of nucleated cells in each sample was estimated by amplification of reference gene primers within the assay. To quantify the absolute abundance of each unique TCRbeta CDR3 rearrangement, sequence reads were collapsed and filtered. For each sample, productive Simpson clonality was calculated by taking the square root of Simpson's diversity index across productive rearrangements. The table comes from immuneACCESS by way of TCRdb, which keeps in-frame sequences with V and J called. Part of the clones is missing from these tables; in studies checked, under half for an unresolved V gene and the rest for unknown reasons. The V and J calls and the clone size are those of that table, but D and trimming were determined from the DNA. Across this sample there are a few hundred thousand clones, with around 88% seen only once. The biggest ten clones account for about 1.3% of the sample.

The collaborating institutions used their own protocols to collect whole blood in K2EDTA tubes. For TCRbeta analysis, collaborators shipped samples in one of three forms: frozen whole blood, isolated PBMCs, or DNA extracted from either of those sample types. Based on the germline V gene, the CDR1 and CDR2 sequences are SGHRS and YFSETQ. V loses 4 bases of germline sequence and J loses 4 bases, and the interval between the two ends is 17 bases. The CDR3 contains 15 residues, cysteine and phenylalanine counted. This entry keeps only the CDR3 DNA: 45 bases, framed from base 1. Sequencing used peripheral blood. The source of this sequence is a man at least 80 years old with acute or convalescent COVID-19. The rearranged chain carries TRBV5-1 and TRBJ1-1; D gene: possibly TRBD1, on 5 matching bases. The CDR3 reads CASSPTPGGGTEAFF. The nucleotide sequence is TGCGCCAGCAGCCCAACCCCCGGGGGGGGCACTGAAGCTTTCTTT.